Listed below are T cell receptor beta chains from one sample, sequenced in a study of OX40 agonist ivuxolimab in advanced cancers. Libraries were prepared by immunoSEQ multiplex PCR; TCRdb keeps only in-frame clonotypes and omits some of them. The repertoire holds some 26,000 clones, with around 81% as singletons. The input for sequencing was CD4+ or CD8+ T cells sorted from blood, taken in a trial of the OX40 agonist ivuxolimab. The receptor set was obtained from an adult with an advanced solid tumor such as melanoma, head and neck, liver or kidney cancer. Each CDR3 is given with its conserved first and last residue. The D gene is left open where the match is weak. The listing skips clone size in some rows; elsewhere it reads once, few, many or a size class.

d_call,j_call,clone_size,v_call,cdr3_nt,cdr3_aa
TRBD1,TRBJ1-2,once,TRBV4-2,TGTGCCAGCAGCCCCGGACAGGAGTCCCCGGAGGGCTACACCTTC,CASSPGQESPEGYTF
TRBD2,TRBJ2-7,NA,TRBV4-2,TGTGCCAGCAGCCACCCTTACTTGACTAGCAGTACCTACGAGCAGTACTTC,CASSHPYLTSSTYEQYF
TRBD2,TRBJ2-2,NA,TRBV5-1,TGCGCCAGCAGCAGAACTAGCGGGAGCAACACCGGGGAGCTGTTTTTT,CASSRTSGSNTGELFF
TRBD1,TRBJ2-2,NA,TRBV2,TGTGCCACCCAAGGACAGGGATATGCCGGGGAGCTGTTTTTT,CATQGQGYAGELFF
NA,TRBJ1-1,medium-sized,TRBV7-9,TGTGCCAGCAGCTTAGGGACGGGGAACACTGAAGCTTTCTTT,CASSLGTGNTEAFF
TRBD1,TRBJ1-2,NA,TRBV28,TGTGCCAGCAGTTTATCAGGGGGCAGAAACTATGGCTACACCTTC,CASSLSGGRNYGYTF
NA,TRBJ1-2,medium-sized,TRBV11-3,TGTGCCAGCAGCTCCGGACAGTTACGGGACGGCTACACCTTC,CASSSGQLRDGYTF
NA,TRBJ1-6,NA,TRBV11-2,TGTGCCAGCAGCTTAGGAACAGGCCCCGATGTAGTGGACTTT,CASSLGTGPDVVDF
TRBD1,TRBJ1-2,NA,TRBV29-1,TGCAGCGTTGTCGGGGACAGGGGGTATAACTATGGCTACACCTTC,CSVVGDRGYNYGYTF
NA,TRBJ2-2,few,TRBV5-1,TGCGCCAGCAGCCTCGCCGCCTTAGGGGAGCTGTTTTTT,CASSLAALGELFF
TRBD1,TRBJ1-1,once,TRBV29-1,TGCAGCGTTGAAGATCTTATCGGGGAGGACAGGGACACTGAAGCTTTCTTT,CSVEDLIGEDRDTEAFF
NA,TRBJ1-1,NA,TRBV4-1,TGCGCCAGCAGCCAAGGCCAGGGAGGAAAAACTGAAGCTTTCTTT,CASSQGQGGKTEAFF
NA,TRBJ2-7,few,TRBV9,TGTGCCAGCAGCGTAGGGGGATATTCCTACGAGCAGTACTTC,CASSVGGYSYEQYF
TRBD1,TRBJ2-3,NA,TRBV7-9,TGTGCCAGCAGCCCAGTTGCGACAGGGGCCGAGCACACAGATACGCAGTATTTT,CASSPVATGAEHTDTQYF
NA,TRBJ1-1,NA,TRBV5-6,TGTGCCAGCAGACAAACACCTATGAACACTGAAGCTTTCTTT,CASRQTPMNTEAFF
NA,TRBJ2-3,once,TRBV6-6,TGTGCCAGCAGCCTAACGGGGGACGAATCCACAGATACGCAGTATTTT,CASSLTGDESTDTQYF
NA,TRBJ2-1,once,TRBV11-2,TGTGCCATCTCTAGCGCATACAATGAGCAGTTCTTC,CAISSAYNEQFF
NA,TRBJ2-1,NA,TRBV27,TGTGCCGTAAAGGCTTTAAACAATGAGCAGTTCTTC,CAVKALNNEQFF
NA,TRBJ1-1,NA,TRBV6-5,TGTGCCAGCAGCTTGGAAGGTGCTGAAGCTTTCTTT,CASSLEGAEAFF
NA,TRBJ2-1,NA,TRBV5-1,TGCGCCAGCAGCTTGGTCAGCATGGACCCCCTCAATGAGCAGTTCTTC,CASSLVSMDPLNEQFF
TRBD2,TRBJ2-7,NA,TRBV5-1,TGCGCCAGCAGCTTGGGACCGGGACTAAACTACGAGCAGTACTTC,CASSLGPGLNYEQYF
NA,TRBJ1-1,NA,TRBV27,TGTGCCAGCAGTTTATGGCAGAACACTGAAGCTTTCTTT,CASSLWQNTEAFF
NA,TRBJ2-7,NA,TRBV28,TGTGCCAGCAGGCCACGGACAAGCTACGAGCAGTACTTC,CASRPRTSYEQYF
TRBD1,TRBJ2-1,NA,TRBV5-1,TGCGCCAGCAGCACGGGACAGTACAATGAGCAGTTCTTC,CASSTGQYNEQFF
TRBD2,TRBJ2-5,NA,TRBV4-2,TGTGCCAGCAGCCAAGGGACTAGCGGAGAGACCCAGTACTTC,CASSQGTSGETQYF
TRBD1,TRBJ1-1,NA,TRBV5-6,TGTGCCAGCAGCTTGGGCAGGGGGGCGATGGCTTTCTTT,CASSLGRGAMAFF
NA,TRBJ2-7,NA,TRBV23-1,TGCGCCAGCAGTCATTTGGGCGGATGGGCCCGCGAGCAGTACTTC,CASSHLGGWAREQYF
NA,TRBJ2-3,NA,TRBV10-3,TGTGCCATCAGTGAGCCGGGGGGCCCTATCACAGATACGCAGTATTTT,CAISEPGGPITDTQYF
NA,TRBJ1-4,NA,TRBV2,TGTGCCAGCAGTGAACAGAAATCAACTAATGAAAAACTGTTTTTT,CASSEQKSTNEKLFF
NA,TRBJ1-4,NA,TRBV13,TGTGCCAGCAGCCCGGGGGGGTTTCGTGAAAAACTGTTTTTT,CASSPGGFREKLFF
NA,TRBJ1-2,NA,TRBV6-6,TGTGCCAGCAGTTACCCAACCGGGCCCGATCGGTATGGCTACACCTTC,CASSYPTGPDRYGYTF
TRBD2,TRBJ2-7,NA,TRBV7-2,TGTGCCAGCAGCTATGCTCAACGGGCTAGCGGGCCTTCCTACGAGCAGTACTTC,CASSYAQRASGPSYEQYF
TRBD1,TRBJ1-2,large,TRBV4-1,TGCGCCAGCAGCCAAGATGTCGGGACAGGGGGCGCGGCTGGCTACACCTTC,CASSQDVGTGGAAGYTF